This T cell receptor beta chain was sequenced in a study of blood T cell repertoires in COVID-19. Study-level information: PBMCs, B-cell-depleted T cells, or T cells were the source of the cDNA or gDNA that made up the material.

Methods used by the authors: The assay estimated nucleated cells by amplifying reference gene primers. This table comes from immunoSEQ multiplex PCR, and its TCRdb copy is limited to in-frame clones, with some not included. Clonal size and the V and J genes are those of that table, whereas D and trimming came from the DNA. The table includes roughly 250,000 clones, less than 90% detected once. The germline CDR1 and CDR2 sequences are MNHEY and SMNVEV (reference sequence). The junction had 7 bases not matched to a gene; V was cut back by 3 bases and J by 6 bases. There are 14 residues in the CDR3. V and J are TRBV27 and TRBJ1-1; 7 bases are a match to TRBD1. The specimen was peripheral blood. The TCR comes from a woman aged 25 to 39 with COVID-19, enrolled during active disease. DNA for the CDR3: TGTGCCAGCAGTTTGAGCAGGGGGATCCCTGAAGCTTTCTTT. Translation gives CASSLSRGIPEAFF.